The 23 T cell receptor beta chains below were found in one sample sequenced in a study of T cells in localized non-small cell lung cancer. The table came from immunoSEQ multiplex PCR; TCRdb's copy has only in-frame clones and leaves some out. The sample includes roughly 28,000 clones, approximately 85% of them seen just once. This material consisted of peripheral blood, taken before any cancer treatment. These receptor sequences come from a woman aged 35 to 70 with stage I lung adenocarcinoma.

The chain uses TRBV10-3 and TRBJ2-3; a possible D gene is TRBD2 (5 bases). V gave up 6 bases and J gave up 3 bases, with 13 bases separating them. CDR3 length: 14 residues. CDR1 and CDR2 from the germline V gene are ENHRY and SYGVKD. CDR3 residues: CAIRGSRGTDTQYF. Written as DNA, the CDR3 is TGTGCCATCAGGGGAAGCAGAGGGACAGATACGCAGTATTTT.

The chain combines TRBV5-4 with TRBJ2-1, with TRBD2 matching over 9 bases. J was trimmed by 4 bases and V by 5 bases; bases with no gene match: 7. The germline V gene has CDR1 SGHNT and CDR2 YYREEE (reference sequence). The CDR3 totals 15 residues. CDR3 protein: CASRGGGAGYNEQFF. The CDR3 DNA is TGTGCCAGCAGGGGCGGGGGGGCCGGGTACAATGAGCAGTTCTTC.

The DNA of the CDR3 is TGTGCCAGTACCACAGGGACCCAGGACACTGAAGCTTTCTTT. It yields the protein CASTTGTQDTEAFF. V and J are TRBV19 and TRBJ1-1, with a weak D call TRBD1 (6 bases). The CDR3 spans 14 residues. V shed 7 bases and J shed 3 bases, with 15 bases lying between them. CDR1 LNHDA and CDR2 SQIVND come from the germline V gene (reference sequence).

This chain joins TRBV20-1 and TRBJ2-3; 8 bases map to TRBD1. Germline CDR1 and CDR2: DFQATT and SNEGSKA (reference sequence). The CDR3 totals 11 residues. V was pared by 2 bases and J by 9 bases, with 1 base of the junction left unmatched. CDR3: CSARTGGTQYF. In DNA form, the CDR3 reads TGCAGTGCTAGAACAGGGGGAACGCAGTATTTT.

This clone appeared once. The chain employs TRBV21-1 and TRBJ1-2; whether TRBD1, the table's D call, matches the DNA was not checked. TRBV21-1 is listed as a pseudogene. The CDR3 contains 12 residues. The CDR3 loop is CASTGSRDGYTF. The DNA of the CDR3 is TGTGCCAGCACCGGATCCAGGGATGGCTACACCTTC.

For this clone: The junction and the germline gene differ at one end; a read error may be behind it. The V gene is TRBV19, the J gene TRBJ1-5; D not resolved. Germline-derived CDR1 and CDR2 are LNHDA and SQIVND (reference sequence). The CDR3 is made up of 12 amino acids. CDR3 protein: CASRIANQPQHF. The CDR3 DNA sequence: TGTGCCAGTAGGATAGCCAATCAGCCCCAGCATTTT.

The chain couples TRBV7-8 to TRBJ2-3; D is ambiguous. The CDR3 extends over 11 amino acids. CDR1 and CDR2 (germline): SGHVS, FQNEAQ. V lost 3 bases and J lost 4, with 2 bases in between. The CDR3 nucleotides are TGTGCCAGCAGCTTGGCAGATACGCAGTATTTT. Its protein product is CASSLADTQYF.

This clone is medium-sized in the sample. The chain links TRBV7-2 to TRBJ2-7, with a possible D match to TRBD1 (6 bases). There are 13 residues in the CDR3. CDR1 is SGHTA and CDR2 is FQGNSA in the germline V gene. Trimming pared 1 base from V and 6 bases from J, leaving 10 bases between. The CDR3 nucleotides are TGTGCCAGCAGCTTAGGGTGGGGGCCCGAGCAGTACTTC. Protein: CASSLGWGPEQYF. The full variable domain, completed using reference TRBV7-2 and TRBJ2-7, is GAGVSQSPSNKVTEKGKDVELRCDPISGHTALYWYRQSLGQGLEFLIYFQGNSAPDKSGLPSDRFSAERTGGSVSTLTIQRTQQEDSAVYLCASSLGWGPEQYFGPGTRLTVT.

V gene TRBV6-6 combines with J gene TRBJ1-2; D ambiguous. This CDR3 is built from 11 residues. Trimming cost V 7 bases and J 7 bases, with 10 bases left between them. The germline V gene has CDR1 MNHNY and CDR2 SVGAGI (reference sequence). The CDR3, as DNA: TGTGCCAGCACTTCCTCCTTTGGCTACACCTTC. Protein sequence: CASTSSFGYTF.

The rearrangement joins TRBV27 to TRBJ2-1; D unresolved. The CDR3 has 15 residues. Germline CDR1 reads MNHEY; CDR2 reads SMNVEV (reference sequence). V was clipped by 2 bases and J by 0 bases, with 8 bases between them. CDR3 coding DNA: TGTGCCAGCAGTTTAGCGTGGAGCTCCTACAATGAGCAGTTCTTC. Translation gives CASSLAWSSYNEQFF.

The rearrangement uses TRBV27 and TRBJ2-1; 8 bases match TRBD1. After removal of 10 bases from V and 4 bases from J, the junction contained 9 bases not matched to a gene. The CDR3 totals 14 residues. Germline V gene lookup returns CDR1 MNHEY and CDR2 SMNVEV (reference sequence). The CDR3: CATQPRGRYNEQFF. DNA of the CDR3: TGTGCCACACAACCCAGGGGGCGATACAATGAGCAGTTCTTC.

The chain is built from TRBV27 and TRBJ1-6; D is unclear. Germline assignment: CDR1 MNHEY and CDR2 SMNVEV (reference sequence). Trimming shortened V by 3 bases and J by 6 bases, and 9 bases separated the two germline ends. The CDR3 spans 14 residues. CDR3 residues: CASSLEGSNSPLHF. The CDR3, as DNA: TGTGCCAGCAGTTTGGAGGGATCTAATTCACCCCTCCACTTT.

The genes are TRBV7-2 and TRBJ2-7; 7 nucleotides align to TRBD1. CDR1 is SGHTA, CDR2 FQGNSA, per germline. CDR3 size: 15 residues. Germline trimming cut 5 bases from V and 2 bases from J; bases unmatched to any gene: 9. The CDR3 DNA is TGTGCCAGCAGCCCCGGACAGGCGAACACCTACGAGCAGTACTTC. This sequence encodes CASSPGQANTYEQYF.

The chain links TRBV6-5 to TRBJ2-5; 13 bases are shared with TRBD2. The CDR3 has 16 amino acids. J lost 5 bases, V lost 0 bases, and 3 bases had no gene match. Looked up from germline, CDR1 is MNHEY and CDR2 is SVGAGI. Written as DNA, the CDR3 is TGTGCCAGCAGTTACTCGGGACTAGCGGGGATGGAGACCCAGTACTTC. Protein product: CASSYSGLAGMETQYF.

J is TRBJ1-5 and V is TRBV2; no definite D call. The germline V gene encodes CDR1 SNHLY and CDR2 FYNNEI. V was cut by 5 bases and J by 3 bases, with 17 bases left in between. The CDR3 is made up of 16 amino acids. CDR3 in amino acids: CASSQDWRASNQPQHF. The CDR3 region has the DNA TGTGCCAGCAGTCAGGATTGGCGCGCCTCCAATCAGCCCCAGCATTTT. The full variable domain, with the rest looked up from reference TRBV2 and TRBJ1-5, is EPEVTQTPSHQVTQMGQEVILRCVPISNHLYFYWYRQILGQKVEFLVSFYNNEISEKSEIFDDQFSVERPDGSNFTLKIRSTKLEDSAMYFCASSQDWRASNQPQHFGDGTRLSIL.

The gene calls are TRBV4-3 and TRBJ1-4; D ambiguous. The CDR3 has 13 amino acids. V gave up 1 base and J gave up 5 bases, with 5 bases separating them. Germline assignment: CDR1 LGHNA and CDR2 YSLEER. The CDR3 DNA reads TGCGCCAGCAGCCAAGTACTCAATGAAAAACTGTTTTTT. Protein sequence: CASSQVLNEKLFF.

The chain carries TRBV27 and TRBJ2-1; no firm D call. Per the germline V gene, CDR1 is MNHEY and CDR2 is SMNVEV (reference sequence). Trimming cost V 6 bases and J 8 bases, with 14 bases left between them. The CDR3 runs 13 residues. As DNA, the CDR3 is TGTGCCAGCAGCCCCTCGGGCGCCTATGAGCAGTTCTTC. It encodes CASSPSGAYEQFF.

The CDR3 region has the DNA TGTGCCAGCCATGCGGCGGGGAACACTGAAGCTTTCTTT. Encoded protein: CASHAAGNTEAFF. This chain joins TRBV18 and TRBJ1-1; D not resolved. The V and J ends lost 8 bases and 1 base respectively, with 11 bases between them. Germline CDR1 reads KGHSH; CDR2 reads LQKENI. The CDR3 totals 13 residues.

V gene TRBV2 combines with J gene TRBJ1-1; TRBD1 aligns across 7 bases. V shed 6 bases, J shed 6 bases, and the junction held 10 bases outside the gene matches. The length of the CDR3 is 14 residues. CDR1 and CDR2 from the germline V gene are SNHLY and FYNNEI. The CDR3 region is CASRATGEGAEAFF. CDR3 coding DNA: TGTGCCAGCAGAGCAACAGGGGAGGGGGCTGAAGCTTTCTTT.

The chain recombines TRBV6-5 with TRBJ1-2; unclear D gene. The V gene lost 5 bases and the J gene lost 8 bases, with 15 bases spanning the gap. The CDR3 covers 13 residues. From germline, CDR1 is MNHEY and CDR2 SVGAGI. DNA of the CDR3: TGTGCCAGCAGTACATACCAAGCAGGAGGCTACACCTTC. The encoded protein is CASSTYQAGGYTF.

The chain couples TRBV7-3 to TRBJ2-1; TRBD1 or TRBD2 may be the D gene (6 bases each). Germline lookup yields CDR1 SGHTA and CDR2 FQGTGA. CDR3 length equals 15 residues. Trimming cost V 5 bases and J 5 bases, with 16 bases left between them. The CDR3 loop reads CASSPFGGANNEQFF. CDR3 coding DNA: TGTGCCAGCAGCCCTTTCGGGGGCGCCAACAATGAGCAGTTCTTC.

This chain connects TRBV6-1 to TRBJ2-5; D is unclear. The V gene's germline CDR1 is MNHNS and CDR2 SASEGT. V lost 3 bases and J lost 2, with 1 base in between. CDR3 size: 11 residues. CDR3 in DNA: TGTGCCAGCAGTGATCAAGAGACCCAGTACTTC. It codes for CASSDQETQYF.

The chain recombines TRBV19 with TRBJ2-3, with 11 bases aligning to TRBD1. Germline CDR1 LNHDA, CDR2 SQIVND (reference sequence). V dropped 0 bases and J dropped 6; count of bases not matched to a gene: 5. The CDR3 sequence is 16 residues long. For the CDR3, the DNA is TGTGCCAGTAGTATAGATCGGACAGGGGGCGAGGATACGCAGTATTTT. This encodes CASSIDRTGGEDTQYF. The full variable domain, its missing parts supplied by reference TRBV19 and TRBJ2-3, is DGGITQSPKYLFRKEGQNVTLSCEQNLNHDAMYWYRQDPGQGLRLIYYSQIVNDFQKGDIAEGYSVSREKKESFPLTVTSAQKNPTAFYLCASSIDRTGGEDTQYFGPGTRLTVL.